This section outlines one T cell receptor beta chain sequence together with its context. It has no known antigen specificity. Per-base qualities were not stored, and no clone one base away is much larger. Library preparation employed the immunoSEQ multiplex PCR assay. For the multiplex PCR, a mixture combining 60 forward primers for TCR Vbeta segments and 13 reverse primers for TCR Jbeta segments was used. The CDR3 region of rearranged TCR beta genes was amplified from genomic DNA by a multiplex PCR assay. Amplified TCR beta libraries were sequenced as 87-base-pair reads on the Illumina HiSeq System. The paper's processing steps were these. Across the 670 or so repertoires, a later analysis counted roughly 77 million unique TCR beta chains, roughly 11 million of which were shared by at least two donors. To remove PCR and sequencing errors, raw reads were error-corrected and collapsed into unique sequences using a nearest-neighbor algorithm that merged closely related sequences. To assign V, D and J gene segments, CDR3 sequences were aligned to IMGT reference sequences. Each retained sequence needed at least a six-nucleotide match to both a V gene segment and a J gene segment. Rearrangements were classified as productive when the CDR3 lacked stop codons and remained in frame with V and J, and all other rearrangements were classified as non-productive. Following IMGT convention, CDR3 was defined as the stretch from the second conserved V-encoded cysteine up to the conserved J-encoded phenylalanine. The earlier analysis of fewer than 750 of the donors excluded sequences that lacked an unambiguous match to a single V gene segment. In an earlier analysis of several hundred of the donors, V segments were called functional above 56.7% productive rearrangements and were called segregating when the between-donor standard deviation exceeded 5%. A statistical classification framework was built for diagnosing cytomegalovirus status from the catalog of TCR beta chain sequences. A later analysis assigned V and J genes by comparing TCR nucleotide sequences with IMGT/GENE-DB human TR gene sequences. A later analysis assigned CDR3 sequences and most-parsimonious VDJ recombination scenarios with the TCRdist pipeline. In a later analysis, each TCR beta chain was defined by its CDR3 amino acid sequence together with its V-gene family, and reads lacking a unique V-gene family were excluded. As a way to deal with suspected cross-contamination and a sequencing artifact, a later analysis dropped 450 to 600 nucleotide sequences that were highly shared and had low generation probability. A later analysis calculated a clonal expansion index for each public chain from normalized within-repertoire ranks of inferred template counts. A later analysis computed generation probabilities with a VDJ recombination model fitted to out-of-frame rearrangements, and checked the results against IGoR. In a later analysis, hypergeometric tests were used to score TCR-TCR, TCR-HLA and TCR-CMV co-occurrence, with a repertoire-size bias correction applied to TCR pairs. In a later analysis, false discovery rates were estimated by permuting HLA or CMV assignments 20 times. In a later analysis, co-occurring TCRs were grouped using DBSCAN, with TCRdist sequence similarity added in when clustering inside HLA-allele-positive subsets. Repertoires with fewer than 30,000 or more than 120,000 public chains, plus five repertoires with anomalous nucleotide sharing, were excluded from co-occurrence clustering. This immuneACCESS table, as held by TCRdb, lists in-frame sequences with V and J called but not all clones. Of the missing ones, under half trace to an unresolved V gene in checked studies; the others have no known cause. V, J and clone size derive from that table, while D and trimming were established from the DNA sequence. The sample table records about 170,000 clones; about 69% of these occur just once. Roughly 2.5% of the sample comes from the top ten.

The source of the sample is a study of cytomegalovirus exposure and HLA in healthy donors (dated by TCRdb to 2015 to 2018). Turning to the overall study: An earlier analysis of approximately 640 of the donors reported 276 Gb of sequence data and 117 million unique TCR beta sequences from 150 million to 200 million T cells. The study aimed to test whether signatures of past pathogen exposure could be identified by cataloging public T cell receptors. Donor age, sex, ethnicity and CMV serostatus were compiled together with the repertoire data. The study profiled the T cell repertoires of under 850 subjects by immunosequencing and related them to cytomegalovirus serostatus. Among some 410 genotyped donors of the cohort, an average of around 240,000 unique TCR beta nucleotide sequences were sequenced per donor, around 20% of them non-productive. To predict cytomegalovirus infection status, the study combined high-throughput TCR immunosequencing, statistical association of individual TCRs with disease status, and machine learning. Of the roughly 430 genotyped donors, around 81% fell in the genetic ancestry cluster associated with self-reported Caucasian donors. A later analysis re-examined previously published TCR beta repertoires from about 700 donors and added high-resolution HLA genotyping to investigate patterns of TCR occurrence. Four or five DR-DQ haplotypes were handled as single units for association and clustering because linkage in the cohort was strong. Along with the approximately 700-subject first cohort, a separate validation cohort of over a hundred different subjects was used. An earlier analysis of nearly 600 of the donors applied high-throughput TCR beta sequencing to assess whether each TCR beta V gene segment acted as functional or pseudogenic. A later genetic analysis took genome-wide SNP genotypes for about 55% of the 666 donors and used that subset as a discovery cohort. Typing coverage varied by locus: about 629-640 donors for A, B, C, DRB1 and DQB1; around 560 for DQA1; 606 for DPA1; some 470 for DPB1. Both class I and class II loci were covered by HLA typing, at four-digit resolution. The later analysis used no new phenotypic data to find candidate immune exposures, relying instead on TCR beta sequences and their occurrence across donors. Approximately 310 gigabases of sequencing data and around 87 million unique TCR sequences were included in an early release covering around 650 HLA-typed donors. Every repertoire in the discovery cohort had been generated on one and the same sequencing platform.

The germline V gene (reference sequence) gives CDR1 as SGHNT and CDR2 as YYREEE. From cysteine to phenylalanine, the CDR3 is 13 amino acids long. CDR3 DNA is the only sequence kept; it has 39 bases, read in frame from the first base. V loses 4 bases of germline sequence and J loses 3 bases, and the interval between the two ends is 10 bases. Results the study describes overall, beyond this receptor: A further reported finding was that TCR beta sequences accurately predicted the HLA-A and HLA-B alleles for most subjects in the first cohort. The 87-base-pair reads could not distinguish some IMGT-functional V segments, including TRBV6-2 and TRBV6-3, so those segments were excluded. In vitro tests confirmed that three of the cytomegalovirus-associated TCR beta chains recognize cytomegalovirus antigens. In the study, about 150 TCR beta chains were listed as associated with cytomegalovirus. According to the authors, the approach could potentially be generalized to other disease states and immunological phenotypes. For the cohort, immune exposure information was limited to CMV serostatus. Linkage disequilibrium might explain the correlated functional status among segregating V segments, but an unknown experimental factor could not be ruled out. Strong co-occurrence of HLA alleles, especially DR and DQ, made assigning TCR associations to individual alleles difficult. V-gene and J-gene trimming of TCR beta chains was associated with a missense DCLRE1C variant in a later genetic analysis, and the association was replicated in an independent cohort. A later analysis found that most CMV-associated TCR beta chains appeared HLA-restricted, with HLA associations seemingly driven largely by CMV exposure. According to a later analysis, parvovirus B19, influenza, CMV and Epstein-Barr virus appeared linked to several top co-occurrence clusters. The classifier was reported to diagnose cytomegalovirus status with high specificity and sensitivity in both the original and validation cohorts. Only TCR beta chains were sequenced in this cohort, and the absence of alpha or paired-chain data limited detectable features. Because some donors lacked HLA typing at each locus, the association tests relied only on the typed subset. A cluster of highly shared sequence variants was judged likely to be a technical artifact of the sequencing pipeline. According to a later analysis, TCR association rates differed among HLA loci, with DRB1 alleles showing the most associated TCRs and HLA-C alleles showing the fewest. A later analysis associated about 17,000 TCR beta sequences with specific HLA alleles at a false discovery rate of 0.05. While some public TCRs were present in many individuals, most TCR sequences turned up only very rarely across donors. Approximately 16 rarely observed V segments, including chromosome 9 orphons, were excluded from the earlier analysis of some 590 of the donors because counts were too low. The presence/absence analyses assumed that sequencing depth was roughly uniform across donors, and that assumption may not be true. In a later genetic analysis, fewer N-insertions in productive TCRs were reported among donors in an Asian-associated ancestry cluster than the roughly 700-donor mean. In a later analysis, HLA-associated TCR beta chains were found to be more clonally expanded and to have lower generation probabilities than equally common non-associated chains. An earlier analysis of some 590 of the donors showed that most TCR beta V segments appeared in productive rearrangements either about 87% or about 30% of the time, which broadly matched IMGT annotations.

In total, 666 healthy bone marrow donors made up the cohort. At the time of sampling, every cohort member was nominally healthy, though immune exposures that went unrecorded were likely present. CMV serostatus was positive for roughly 290 and negative for about 55% of the 666 cohort members, and was not recorded for this donor. A peripheral blood sample was provided by each donor, and peripheral blood mononuclear cells were used for TCR beta sequencing. The Qiagen DNeasy Blood Extraction Kit was used to extract genomic DNA from the blood cell samples. The chain links TRBV5-4 with TRBJ1-1, with the D gene not confidently named. The source material was PBMCs. The TCR sequence derives from a human donor in good health. The CDR3 region reads CASSPGSHTEAFF. The DNA sequence reads TGTGCCAGCAGCCCCGGGAGCCACACTGAAGCTTTCTTT.